This entry lists 5 T cell receptor beta chains sequenced from one sample in a study of control samples from healthy donors and cancer patients. Assay: immunoSEQ multiplex PCR; the TCRdb copy retains only in-frame clones and omits some. The sample shows fewer than 200,000 clones, over 85% of them seen only once. Sequences were obtained from blood. These receptors all come from a man aged 25 to 45 in good health.

The chain links TRBV5-4 to TRBJ1-1; no clear D gene. This CDR3 is 15 amino acids long. Trimming removed 4 bases from V and 7 bases from J, with 20 bases in between. Germline V gene lookup returns CDR1 SGHNT and CDR2 YYREEE (reference sequence). The CDR3 DNA reads TGTGCCAGCAGCCATTCTTTAATAACCCTGAGTGAAGCTTTCTTT. Translation: CASSHSLITLSEAFF.

This chain links TRBV12-3 or TRBV12-4 with TRBJ1-5; maybe TRBD1 (6 bases). Trimming stripped 6 bases from V and 5 bases from J, with 11 bases between. CDR3 length: 13 residues. The CDR3 is CASSPDRYQPQHF. For the CDR3, the DNA is TGTGCCAGCAGCCCGGACAGATATCAGCCCCAGCATTTT.

This clone was observed a handful of times. This chain connects TRBV7-6 to TRBJ1-3; no clear D gene. V dropped 1 base and J dropped 2 bases, with 9 bases sitting between them. The CDR3 is 15 amino acids. Germline V CDR1 and CDR2: SGHVS, FNYEAQ. The CDR3 DNA reads TGTGCCAGCAGCTTAGGTCGACCCCCTGGAAACACCATATATTTT. Its protein is CASSLGRPPGNTIYF.

This chain uses TRBV6-5 with TRBJ1-2; D unresolved. Germline V gene data show CDR1 as MNHEY and CDR2 as SVGAGI. CDR3 length equals 15 residues. V was clipped by 2 bases and J by 4 bases, with 14 bases between them. CDR3 in DNA: TGTGCCAGCAGTTACGGGCAGGCTACCCTCTATGGCTACACCTTC. The encoded protein is CASSYGQATLYGYTF.

This chain connects TRBV6-5 to TRBJ2-5; D possibly corresponds to TRBD2 (5 bases). V was shortened by 5 bases and J by 5 bases, with 12 bases between the two germline ends. Germline-derived CDR1 and CDR2 are MNHEY and SVGAGI. The CDR3 sequence is 13 residues long. CDR3 region: CASSQSEGETQYF. For the CDR3, the DNA is TGTGCCAGCAGTCAGAGTGAGGGTGAGACCCAGTACTTC.